The rows below give T cell receptor beta chains drawn from one sample of a study of blood T cell repertoires in COVID-19. TCRdb keeps only in-frame clones here, not all; method: immunoSEQ multiplex PCR. The data show about 160,000 clones, about 88% seen once. The sample taken for sequencing was PBMCs or T cells enriched from blood (not recorded which). These receptors all stem from a woman aged 45-65 years who had recovered from COVID-19. CDR3s include the opening cysteine and the closing phenylalanine or tryptophan. Each record gives: clone size, J gene, D gene, V gene, CDR3 DNA, CDR3 protein. The D gene is left open where the match is weak. Not all rows give a size; the values are once, few, many and, for expanded clones, a class.

>NA|TRBJ2-7|NA|TRBV19
TGTGCCAGTAGTAAGCAGCGTTCTAGCTACGAGCAGTACTTC
CASSKQRSSYEQYF
>once|TRBJ2-7|NA|TRBV7-9
TGTGCCAGCAGCCCTAGAGGAGGGGGCCGGGACGAGCAGTACTTC
CASSPRGGGRDEQYF
>NA|TRBJ2-2|NA|TRBV18
TGTGCCAGCTCACCCAGGGACACCGGGGAGCTGTTTTTT
CASSPRDTGELFF
>NA|TRBJ2-1|NA|TRBV2
TGTGCCAGTCCAACAGGCAATGAGCAGTTCTTC
CASPTGNEQFF
>NA|TRBJ1-2|TRBD1|TRBV3-1/TRBV3-2
TGTGCCAGCAGCCAGGACTCCTGGGACAGACCCGTGTTGCCCTTC
CASSQDSWDRPVLPF
>NA|TRBJ2-3|NA|TRBV5-1
TGCGCCAGCAGCTTGTCCCCGGAGGCAGATACGCAGTATTTT
CASSLSPEADTQYF
>NA|TRBJ2-1|TRBD2|TRBV29-1
TGCAGCGTTGAAGAACGTCTAGCGGGAGAGGCGTTCTTC
CSVEERLAGEAFF
>few|TRBJ2-5|NA|TRBV30
TGTGCCTGGAGATTTCAGGGGGAGACCCAGTACTTC
CAWRFQGETQYF
>NA|TRBJ1-2|TRBD1|TRBV4-1
TGCGCCAGCAGGGACGCAGGACAGGGAAACTATGGCTACACCTTC
CASRDAGQGNYGYTF
>NA|TRBJ1-1|TRBD1|TRBV19
TGTGCCAGTAGTATAGGGGGCCGGGACAGGGTCACTGAAGCTTTCTTT
CASSIGGRDRVTEAFF
>NA|TRBJ1-4|NA|TRBV28
TGTGCCAGCAGCCGGGGGGGACTTAATGAAAAACTGTTTTTT
CASSRGGLNEKLFF
>NA|TRBJ1-1|TRBD1|TRBV18
TGTGCCAGCTCACCCAGACAGGGGGAAGCTTTCTTT
CASSPRQGEAFF
>NA|TRBJ2-5|NA|TRBV18
TGTGCCAGCTCCCCAGACAGCCTCTCCGGTGGGACCCAGTACTTC
CASSPDSLSGGTQYF
>NA|TRBJ1-6|TRBD1|TRBV28
TGTGCCAGCAGCCGTAGACAGGGAAGTTTCTCCTATAATTCACCCCTCCACTTT
CASSRRQGSFSYNSPLHF
>NA|TRBJ2-3|NA|TRBV9
TGTGCCAGCAGCCCTCAGGGCACAGATACGCAGTATTTT
CASSPQGTDTQYF
>NA|TRBJ2-1|NA|TRBV7-9
TGTGCCAGCAGCTTAGTGGGGGGATCCTACAATGAGCAGTTCTTC
CASSLVGGSYNEQFF
>NA|TRBJ2-2|NA|TRBV2
TGTGCCAGCACTCGGAACACCGGGGAGCTGTTTTTT
CASTRNTGELFF
>NA|TRBJ2-5|NA|TRBV6-5
TGTGCCAGCAGATTCCTCGGGGTAGAGACCCAGTACTTC
CASRFLGVETQYF
>NA|TRBJ2-5|TRBD2|TRBV6-5
TGTGCCAGCAGGCACCTGGCGGGAGCGGGAGAGACCCAGTACTTC
CASRHLAGAGETQYF
>NA|TRBJ2-1|NA|TRBV27
TGTGCCAGCAGACCGGGGGGCGGGAGCCCCTACAATGAGCAGTTCTTC
CASRPGGGSPYNEQFF
>NA|TRBJ2-1|NA|TRBV6-5
TGTGCCAGCAGTTACTCCAATAGGGGAGAGCAGTTCTTC
CASSYSNRGEQFF
>NA|TRBJ1-2|TRBD1|TRBV29-1
TGCAGCGTAGCGGACAGGGAGGGGAATGGCTACACCTTC
CSVADREGNGYTF
>once|TRBJ1-2|NA|TRBV18
TGTGCCAGCTCACCACCCACAGGAGACTATGGCTACACCTTC
CASSPPTGDYGYTF
>NA|TRBJ2-7|TRBD1|TRBV12-5
TGTGCTAGTGGACCGGGACAGGGGTTTTACGAGCAGTACTTC
CASGPGQGFYEQYF
>once|TRBJ2-5|NA|TRBV7-8
TGTGCCAGCAGCCTAGGAGGAGCCGAGGTGGAGACCCAGTACTTC
CASSLGGAEVETQYF
>NA|TRBJ2-7|NA|TRBV28
TGTGCCAGCAGTACTTCTAGGGAGCAGTACTTC
CASSTSREQYF
>NA|TRBJ2-2|NA|TRBV27
TGTGCCAGCAGTTCTCTTAGCTTTTCGACAGCGAACACCGGGGAGCTGTTTTTT
CASSSLSFSTANTGELFF
>NA|TRBJ1-2|NA|TRBV29-1
TGCAGCGTGCTCAGGGATGACTATGGCTACACCTTC
CSVLRDDYGYTF
>NA|TRBJ2-2|TRBD2|TRBV7-2
TGTGCCAGCAGCCCCCTTGGGAGGGTCCGGGCCACCGGGGAGCTGTTTTTT
CASSPLGRVRATGELFF
>NA|TRBJ2-1|TRBD2|TRBV7-3
TGTGCCAGCAGCATACTAGCGGGAGTTGGCAATGAGCAGTTCTTC
CASSILAGVGNEQFF
>NA|TRBJ2-7|TRBD1|TRBV5-4
TGTGCCAGCAGCCTTGGACAGGGGGTAGGCGAGCAGTACTTC
CASSLGQGVGEQYF
>NA|TRBJ2-1|NA|TRBV15
TGTGCCACCAGCAGAGTCGGCGGCTACAATGAGCAGTTCTTC
CATSRVGGYNEQFF
>once|TRBJ1-2|NA|TRBV29-1
TGCAGCGCTGCGTACAGGGAAGTGGATGGCTACACCTTC
CSAAYREVDGYTF
>NA|TRBJ2-1|TRBD1|TRBV24-1
TGTGCCACCAGTGACCCCGGGACAGGGAACAATGAGCAGTTCTTC
CATSDPGTGNNEQFF
>NA|TRBJ2-7|NA|TRBV12-3/TRBV12-4
TGTGCCAGCAGTTTAGATCGGTCCTACGAGCAGTACTTC
CASSLDRSYEQYF
>NA|TRBJ1-1|TRBD1|TRBV5-6
TGTGCCAGCAGCCGAGTTAACAGGGGACCGAACACTGAAGCTTTCTTT
CASSRVNRGPNTEAFF
>NA|TRBJ1-5|TRBD1|TRBV15
TGTGCCACCAGCGGCCGGGACAGGGGCCATCAGCCCCAGCATTTT
CATSGRDRGHQPQHF
>NA|TRBJ1-5|NA|TRBV28
TGTGCCAGCAGTAGCGGGATCGCAACCCCAGAGCATTTT
CASSSGIATPEHF
>NA|TRBJ2-7|TRBD1|TRBV7-9
TGTGCCAGCAGCCCTCGGGACAGGCATTACGAGCAGTACTTC
CASSPRDRHYEQYF
>NA|TRBJ2-7|NA|TRBV27
TGTGCCAGCAACTACAGGGCCTTGGGATCCTACGAGCAGTACTTC
CASNYRALGSYEQYF
>NA|TRBJ2-1|TRBD2|TRBV14
TGTGCCAGCAGCCAAGATCTTTCTCGGGGGGAGAAGCGCAATGAGCAGTTCTTC
CASSQDLSRGEKRNEQFF
>NA|TRBJ2-7|TRBD2|TRBV10-2
TGCGCCAGCAGGACTAGCGGGAGAATTTCGGTCTACGAGCAGTACTTC
CASRTSGRISVYEQYF
>NA|TRBJ2-7|TRBD2|TRBV5-1
TGCGCCAGCAGCTCTCTAGCGGGAGATTCCTACGAGCAGTACTTC
CASSSLAGDSYEQYF
>NA|TRBJ1-2|NA|TRBV12-2
TGTGCAAGTCGCTTGCAGGGGGAGGCCTATGGCTACACCTTC
CASRLQGEAYGYTF
>once|TRBJ1-1|NA|TRBV30
TGTGCCTGGGACCCGGGAGCTTTCTTT
CAWDPGAFF
>NA|TRBJ1-1|NA|TRBV6-5
TGTGCCAGCAGTTACTCGTACAGATTGAACACTGAAGCTTTCTTT
CASSYSYRLNTEAFF
>NA|TRBJ2-5|NA|TRBV7-2
TGTGCCAGCAGCTTCCAGTTGGAAGAGACCCAGTACTTC
CASSFQLEETQYF
>NA|TRBJ2-3|NA|TRBV30
TGTGCCTGGAGTGTTCGGGCTAGCCCACGCTCAGATACGCAGTATTTT
CAWSVRASPRSDTQYF
>NA|TRBJ1-2|NA|TRBV11-2
TGTGCCAGCAGCCCCACCATACCGGGCTATGGCTACACCTTC
CASSPTIPGYGYTF
>NA|TRBJ2-7|TRBD1|TRBV3-1/TRBV3-2
TGTGCCAGCAACGGACAGGGCTCCTACGAGCAGTACTTC
CASNGQGSYEQYF
>once|TRBJ1-1|TRBD1|TRBV27
TGTGCCAGCAGTTTGCGGAGTGTGGGGGACAGGGTGAACACTGAAGCTTTCTTT
CASSLRSVGDRVNTEAFF
>NA|TRBJ2-7|TRBD2|TRBV5-4
TGTGCCAGCAGCTTGGGGGGAAGCGGGGTTAGCTCCTACGAGCAGTACTTC
CASSLGGSGVSSYEQYF
>NA|TRBJ1-2|TRBD1|TRBV5-1
TGCGCCAGCAGCCGCACCGGGACAGGGACATCAGCTAACTATGGCTACACCTTC
CASSRTGTGTSANYGYTF
>NA|TRBJ2-2|NA|TRBV5-1
TGCGCCAGCAGCTTTGGACTTTCCGGGAACACCGGGGAGCTGTTTTTT
CASSFGLSGNTGELFF
>once|TRBJ2-5|TRBD1|TRBV3-1/TRBV3-2
TGTGCCAGCAGCCAAGGGGGACAGGGACAAGAGACCCAGTACTTC
CASSQGGQGQETQYF